Listed below are T cell receptor beta chains from one sample, sequenced in a study of blood T cell repertoires in COVID-19. The table came from immunoSEQ multiplex PCR; TCRdb's copy has only in-frame clones and leaves some out. The sample consists of approximately 130,000 clones, 75% to 85% of them appearing once. The specimen was peripheral blood. These receptors were collected from an elderly man with acute or convalescent COVID-19. The CDR3 runs from the conserved cysteine through the conserved F or W. D genes are given only for firm matches. Not all rows give a size; the values are once, few, many and, for expanded clones, a class.

j_call | cdr3_length | d_call | clone_size | v_call | cdr3_aa | cdr3_nt
TRBJ1-2 | 14 | NA | NA | TRBV7-8 | CASSTIAINYGYTF | TGTGCCAGCAGTACGATAGCGATTAACTATGGCTACACCTTC
TRBJ1-2 | 14 | TRBD1 | NA | TRBV6-5 | CASRPPGGAGGYTF | TGTGCCAGCAGACCACCAGGGGGCGCGGGTGGCTACACCTTC
TRBJ1-6 | 15 | NA | few | TRBV5-1 | CASSSGTLGESPLHF | TGCGCCAGCAGCTCCGGGACTCTCGGGGAGTCACCCCTCCACTTT
TRBJ1-2 | 14 | NA | NA | TRBV5-1 | CASSPLTTNYGYTF | TGCGCCAGCAGCCCGCTCACAACGAACTATGGCTACACCTTC
TRBJ1-1 | 16 | TRBD1 | NA | TRBV3-1/TRBV3-2 | CASSRTNELDRAGAFF | TGTGCCAGCAGCCGAACAAACGAGCTAGACAGGGCGGGAGCTTTCTTT
TRBJ2-1 | 15 | TRBD1 | NA | TRBV4-3 | CASSLRDRGVNEQFF | TGCGCCAGCAGCCTCCGGGACAGGGGTGTCAATGAGCAGTTCTTC
TRBJ2-5 | 15 | TRBD2 | NA | TRBV24-1 | CATSDDTGGRRTQYF | TGTGCCACCAGTGATGACACGGGGGGGAGGAGGACCCAGTACTTC
TRBJ2-2 | 13 | NA | NA | TRBV12-3/TRBV12-4 | CASSPTGTGELFF | TGTGCCAGCAGCCCCACAGGTACCGGGGAGCTGTTTTTT
TRBJ2-1 | 15 | NA | NA | TRBV5-6 | CASSKQGVLPNEQFF | TGTGCCAGCAGCAAACAGGGCGTCCTTCCCAATGAGCAGTTCTTC
TRBJ1-5 | 15 | NA | few | TRBV7-9 | CASSPGSSGNQPQHF | TGTGCCAGCAGCCCCGGGAGCAGCGGAAATCAGCCCCAGCATTTT
TRBJ2-6 | 15 | TRBD1 | many | TRBV2 | CASSSTGYGANVLTF | TGTGCCAGCAGTTCGACAGGGTATGGGGCCAACGTCCTGACTTTC
TRBJ2-5 | 17 | TRBD2 | NA | TRBV2 | CASSVWGGYSLGETQYF | TGTGCCAGCAGTGTGTGGGGGGGATACTCGTTAGGGGAGACCCAGTACTTC
TRBJ1-6 | 15 | NA | NA | TRBV7-2 | CASSLARGGDSPLHF | TGTGCCAGCAGCTTAGCCAGGGGTGGGGATTCACCCCTCCACTTT
TRBJ1-6 | 14 | NA | NA | TRBV2 | CASISGGYNSPLHF | TGTGCCAGCATCTCCGGGGGCTATAATTCACCCCTCCACTTT
TRBJ2-1 | 13 | NA | NA | TRBV7-2 | CASSLLRYNEQFF | TGTGCCAGCAGCTTACTCAGGTACAATGAGCAGTTCTTC
TRBJ2-1 | 13 | TRBD1 | NA | TRBV6-5 | CASKDRGDGEQFF | TGTGCCAGCAAAGACAGGGGCGACGGTGAGCAGTTCTTC
TRBJ2-1 | 16 | TRBD2 | NA | TRBV14 | CASSPLTSGGAYEQFF | TGTGCCAGCAGCCCCCTTACTAGCGGGGGGGCCTATGAGCAGTTCTTC
TRBJ1-1 | 13 | TRBD1 | NA | TRBV30 | CAWSRGLRTEAFF | TGTGCCTGGAGTAGGGGGCTGAGAACTGAAGCTTTCTTT
TRBJ2-7 | 13 | TRBD1 | NA | TRBV18 | CASSPQGANEQYF | TGTGCCAGCTCACCGCAGGGGGCTAACGAGCAGTACTTC
TRBJ1-5 | 15 | NA | NA | TRBV19 | CASSIGVGGNQPQHF | TGTGCCAGTAGTATAGGGGTTGGAGGCAATCAGCCCCAGCATTTT
TRBJ2-1 | 15 | NA | NA | TRBV6-5 | CASSYGGGAYNEQFF | TGTGCCAGCAGTTACGGCGGGGGCGCCTACAATGAGCAGTTCTTC
TRBJ2-2 | 14 | NA | once | TRBV30 | CAWRPGTITGELFF | TGTGCCTGGAGGCCCGGGACAATCACCGGGGAGCTGTTTTTT
TRBJ2-5 | 16 | TRBD1 | NA | TRBV28 | CASSPTGTGKRETQYF | TGTGCCAGCAGTCCTACCGGGACAGGGAAGCGAGAGACCCAGTACTTC
TRBJ1-2 | 13 | NA | NA | TRBV28 | CASSGPLAGVNTF | TGTGCCAGCAGCGGCCCCCTAGCAGGGGTTAACACCTTC
TRBJ1-6 | 19 | NA | NA | TRBV4-1 | CASSQDPLGASSYNSPLHF | TGCGCCAGCAGCCAAGACCCTCTAGGAGCGAGCTCCTATAATTCACCCCTCCACTTT
TRBJ2-1 | 10 | NA | few | TRBV24-1 | CATSWPKQFF | TGTGCCACCAGTTGGCCGAAGCAGTTCTTC
TRBJ1-5 | 15 | NA | NA | TRBV9 | CASSAGGYSNQPQHF | TGTGCCAGCAGCGCGGGGGGTTATAGCAATCAGCCCCAGCATTTT
TRBJ1-5 | 14 | NA | many | TRBV6-6 | CASSPTVSNQPQHF | TGTGCCAGCAGCCCGACAGTTAGCAATCAGCCCCAGCATTTT
TRBJ1-5 | 16 | NA | NA | TRBV24-1 | CATSDLGRWVNQPQHF | TGTGCCACCAGTGATTTGGGCAGGTGGGTCAATCAGCCCCAGCATTTT
TRBJ2-1 | 16 | TRBD2 | NA | TRBV19 | CASSLQAGGVEDEQFF | TGTGCCAGTAGTCTACAAGCGGGGGGTGTTGAAGATGAGCAGTTCTTC
TRBJ1-5 | 17 | NA | once | TRBV27 | CASSLSAMEQGRQPQHF | TGTGCCAGCAGTTTATCTGCGATGGAACAGGGTCGGCAGCCCCAGCATTTT